A single sample is the source of the 6 T cell receptor beta chains below, sequenced in a study of CD8 T cells in ankylosing spondylitis. TCRdb used MiXCR to reprocess the 5' RACE reads, holding one entry per CDR3 protein. The sample contains about 280,000 distinct CDR3 sequences, 15% to 20% of which appear only once. What was sequenced was blood, either unsorted or a sorted T cell fraction (not recorded which). All receptors derive from a male donor with ankylosing spondylitis or in good health (not recorded which).

CDR3: CASSYFAGSETQYF. The CDR3 coding sequence is TGCGCCAGCAGCTACTTCGCAGGTTCGGAGACCCAGTACTTC. V usage is TRBV5-1 and J usage is TRBJ2-5; no reliable D call. This CDR3 spans 14 amino acids. Germline values: CDR1 SGHRS, CDR2 YFSETQ. V lost 3 bases, J lost 5 bases, and 14 bases lay in between.

This clonotype was recorded many times. The chain has TRBV12-3 or TRBV12-4 and TRBJ2-2; tentatively, D is TRBD1 or TRBD2 (5 bases each). The ends were cut back, 4 bases at V and 1 base at J, with 10 bases in the middle. This CDR3 is 15 amino acids long. The CDR3 loop reads CASSWDGKNTGELFF. In DNA form, the CDR3 reads TGTGCCAGCAGTTGGGACGGGAAGAACACCGGGGAGCTGTTTTTT.

At least ten counts were recorded for this clonotype. This chain connects TRBV20-1 to TRBJ1-3, with 8 nucleotides matching TRBD1. The CDR3 is 14 amino acids. Germline CDR1 reads DFQATT; CDR2 reads SNEGSKA (reference sequence). V shed 0 bases and J 4 bases; nucleotides not matched to a gene: 2. CDR3: CSARDDRGGNTIYF. CDR3 nucleotide sequence: TGCAGTGCTAGAGATGACAGGGGCGGAAACACCATATATTTT.

Only a few counts were recorded for this clonotype. The CDR3 nucleotides are TGTGCCAGCGCCACGTCTGGGCAAGAGACCCAGTACTTC. This sequence encodes CASATSGQETQYF. The rearrangement links TRBV12-3 or TRBV12-4 to TRBJ2-5; D gene unclear. Trimming took 8 bases from V and 2 from J, leaving 12 bases between them. This CDR3 has 13 residues.

In nucleotides, the CDR3 is TGTGCCAGCAGTTTACGACAGGGGGACAATCAGCCCCAGCATTTT. This translates into CASSLRQGDNQPQHF. The chain recombines TRBV12-3 or TRBV12-4 with TRBJ1-5; TRBD1 aligns across 9 bases. With 2 bases clipped from V and 3 bases from J, the junction kept 2 bases outside the gene matches. The length of the CDR3 is 15 residues.

To note about this clonotype: A much more abundant neighbour one base away suggests this may be a read error. The V gene is TRBV2, the J gene TRBJ2-2, with a weak D call TRBD2 (5 bases). The CDR3 sequence is 14 residues long. CDR1 SNHLY and CDR2 FYNNEI come from the germline V gene. CDR3: CASRVHTNTGVLFF. The DNA of the CDR3 is TGTGCCAGCAGAGTTCATACGAACACCGGGGTGCTGTTTTTT.